This passage covers 9 T cell receptor beta chains from one sample sequenced in a study of shared clonotypes between healthy human individuals. Data came from immunoSEQ multiplex PCR; TCRdb stores just in-frame clones and leaves some out. The table shows about 1.1 million clones, with roughly 77% occurring only once. Specimen: memory CD4+ T cells from PBMCs. Subset described: CD45RA-negative fraction. The receptors were gathered from a man younger than 35 in good health. Some clones in this sample may be carry-over from other donors' samples.

CDR3 in DNA: TGTGCCAGCAGCTTAGCGGCTGGCGGGAGTGGAACAGATACGCAGTATTTT. Residues: CASSLAAGGSGTDTQYF. The genes are TRBV7-3 and TRBJ2-3; TRBD2 matches 7 bases. V trimming: 2 bases; J trimming: 3 bases; junction bases outside the gene matches: 11. Germline V gene lookup returns CDR1 SGHTA and CDR2 FQGTGA. This CDR3 comprises 17 residues.

J is TRBJ2-2 and V is TRBV29-1; D is ambiguous. CDR3 length equals 14 residues. V lost 4 bases and J lost 3, with 12 bases in between. CDR1 and CDR2 from the germline V gene are SQVTM and ANQGSEA. In DNA form, the CDR3 reads TGCAGCGTTGCGGCAATTCGGGACACCGGGGAGCTGTTTTTT. It yields the protein CSVAAIRDTGELFF.

The V and J genes are TRBV27 and TRBJ2-7, with 11 bases fitting TRBD2. Germline trimming cut 4 bases from V and 2 bases from J; bases unmatched to any gene: 4. The V gene's germline CDR1 is MNHEY and CDR2 SMNVEV (reference sequence). This CDR3 comprises 15 residues. The CDR3 nucleotides are TGTGCCAGCAGTTCCCTAGCGGGAGGACCCTACGAGCAGTACTTC. It yields the protein CASSSLAGGPYEQYF.

This chain joins TRBV11-2 and TRBJ1-1, with D hard to call. Trimming left V 0 bases short and J 13 bases short, with 12 bases between. Looked up from germline, CDR1 is SGHAT and CDR2 is FQNNGV. The CDR3 extends over 12 amino acids. CDR3: CASSLDNTDGFF. CDR3 coding DNA: TGTGCCAGCAGCTTAGATAATACAGACGGTTTCTTT.

The V call is TRBV7-2, the J call TRBJ2-3; D may match TRBD1 or TRBD2 (5 bases each). V was trimmed by 1 base and J by 5 bases, leaving 7 bases between them. The CDR3 is 13 residues long. CDR1 and CDR2 from the germline V gene are SGHTA and FQGNSA. The CDR3 sequence: CASSLVGEDTQYF. CDR3 in DNA: TGTGCCAGCAGCTTAGTGGGGGAAGATACGCAGTATTTT.

The gene calls are TRBV11-2 and TRBJ2-5, with TRBD2 matching 7 bases. CDR1 is SGHAT, CDR2 FQNNGV, per germline. CDR3 length equals 14 residues. The J segment lost 6 bases and the V segment lost 4 bases, leaving 8 bases of the junction unmatched. The CDR3 loop is CASSSPGGSQTQYF. The DNA of the CDR3 is TGTGCCAGCAGCTCCCCCGGCGGGAGCCAGACCCAGTACTTC. Based on the CDR3 plus reference TRBV11-2 and TRBJ2-5, the full variable domain is EAGVAQSPRYKIIEKRQSVAFWCNPISGHATLYWYQQILGQGPKLLIQFQNNGVVDDSQLPKDRFSAERLKGVDSTLKIQPAKLEDSAVYLCASSSPGGSQTQYFGPGTRLLVL.

The chain uses TRBV11-2 and TRBJ2-5; either TRBD1 or TRBD2 may supply D (5 bases each). The V and J ends lost 2 bases and 7 bases respectively, with 8 bases between them. The CDR3 sequence is 12 residues long. Germline V lookup: CDR1 SGHAT, CDR2 FQNNGV. CDR3 loop: CASSLPRGTQYF. Written as DNA, the CDR3 is TGTGCCAGCAGCTTACCGAGGGGGACCCAGTACTTC.

This clone was seen a handful of times. A much larger clone differs from this one at a single base, so this may be a read error. Additional DNA sequences in this sample encode the identical CDR3. The V call is TRBV29-1, the J call TRBJ1-1; D might be TRBD1 (5 bases). V was shortened by 4 bases and J by 0 bases, with 15 bases between the two germline ends. Looked up from germline, CDR1 is SQVTM and CDR2 is ANQGSEA. The CDR3 sequence is 15 residues long. The CDR3 DNA follows: TGCAGCGTTGCCCCTGGGTGGGGGATGAACACTGAAGCTTTCTTT. This translates into CSVAPGWGMNTEAFF.

The chain couples TRBV7-2 to TRBJ2-5; D possibly corresponds to TRBD2 (5 bases). The CDR3 contains 14 residues. Germline V gene sequence: CDR1 SGHTA, CDR2 FQGNSA. V shed 2 bases and J shed 2 bases, with 9 bases lying between them. The DNA of the CDR3 is TGTGCCAGCAGCTTACGGGGTTCTCAAGAGACCCAGTACTTC. It is translated as CASSLRGSQETQYF.